Each of the 30 T cell receptor beta chains below was sequenced from the same sample in a study of T and B cells in COVID-19 patients. TRB was amplified from roughly 250-500 ng of blood genomic DNA. TRB rearrangements were amplified by multiplex PCR with BIOMED2 TRB-A/B primers. TCRdb re-analysed the multiplex PCR reads in MiXCR, keeping a single row per CDR3 protein. The data contain over 5,000 distinct CDR3 sequences, about 28% of them singletons. Sequencing was carried out using blood. These receptors all stem from a human donor with active COVID-19. The donor label of this sample is uncertain.

This clonotype was counted a few times. The chain is built from TRBV12-3 or TRBV12-4 and TRBJ2-7; TRBD2 might be the D (6 bases). CDR3 size: 15 residues. V lost 6 bases and J lost 5, with 20 bases in between. CDR3 nucleotides: TGTGCCAGCAGCCCACGGGCACTAGCTGTCCACGAGCAGTACTTC. It specifies CASSPRALAVHEQYF.

The chain couples TRBV11-2 to TRBJ2-5, with 8 bases lining up with TRBD1. The CDR3 sequence is 14 residues long. The trim removed 5 bases at V and 4 bases at J, leaving 6 bases unmatched. From germline, CDR1 is SGHAT and CDR2 FQNNGV. CDR3 sequence (DNA): TGTGCCAGCAGCGGTCCAGGGGGCGTAGAGACCCAGTACTTC. This sequence encodes CASSGPGGVETQYF.

The CDR3 region is CASSLEGGGAFF. CDR3 in DNA: TGTGCCAGCAGTTTAGAGGGGGGTGGGGCTTTCTTT. The genes are TRBV12-3 or TRBV12-4 and TRBJ1-1; tentatively, D is TRBD1 (6 bases). CDR3 length: 12 amino acids. Trimming removed 1 base at V and 11 bases at J, with 11 bases between.

The V call is TRBV6-2 or TRBV6-3, the J call TRBJ2-5, with unresolved D. The ends were cut back, 1 base at V and 0 bases at J, with 0 bases in the middle. CDR1 and CDR2 (germline): MNHEY, SVGEGT. This CDR3 contains 12 residues. CDR3 sequence reads: CASSYYQETQYF. The CDR3 DNA reads as TGTGCCAGCAGTTACTACCAAGAGACCCAGTACTTC.

The genes are TRBV30 and TRBJ2-7; 7 positions agree with TRBD2. With 1 base clipped from V and 9 bases from J, the junction kept 9 bases outside the gene matches. CDR3 size: 13 residues. Germline assignment: CDR1 GTSNPN and CDR2 SVGIG (reference sequence). The DNA of the CDR3 is TGTGCCTGGAGTGGGACTAGAAGTATGGGGCAGTACTTC. Protein: CAWSGTRSMGQYF.

The chain employs TRBV19 and TRBJ2-1; maybe TRBD1 (9 bases). The CDR3 runs 16 residues. The V end was cut by 7 bases, the J end by 8 bases, with 24 bases between. Germline V lookup: CDR1 LNHDA, CDR2 SQIVND (reference sequence). DNA of the CDR3: TGTGCCAGTACGACAGGGGGGGGACTAGAGCTCTATGAGCAGTTCTTC. Translating it yields CASTTGGGLELYEQFF.

This clonotype came up a few times. This chain connects TRBV6-1 to TRBJ2-6; 7 bases align to TRBD2. J gave up 1 base and V 10 bases, and 16 bases lay outside the gene matches. The V gene's germline CDR1 is MNHNS and CDR2 SASEGT. This CDR3 spans 18 amino acids. The CDR3 sequence: CATPMGGALLSGANVLTF. Here the CDR3 DNA reads TGTGCCACCCCGATGGGAGGGGCTTTACTTTCTGGGGCCAACGTCCTGACTTTC.

V and J are TRBV20-1 and TRBJ1-2; no definite D call. The germline V gene has CDR1 DFQATT and CDR2 SNEGSKA (reference sequence). V lost 6 bases, J lost 4 bases, and 9 bases lay in between. The CDR3 has 11 residues. CDR3 nucleotides: TGCAGTGCCCCGTATCTCTATGGCTACACCTTC. As protein: CSAPYLYGYTF.

This clonotype is termed medium-sized. V usage is TRBV29-1 and J usage is TRBJ2-2, with 9 bases lining up with TRBD2. The CDR3 consists of 17 residues. Germline V gene sequence: CDR1 SQVTM, CDR2 ANQGSEA. V dropped 6 bases and J dropped 3; count of bases not matched to a gene: 14. The CDR3 spells CSVGGGIAGEYTGELFF. The CDR3 coding sequence is TGCAGCGTGGGGGGAGGAATAGCGGGGGAATACACCGGGGAGCTGTTTTTT.

By sample share, this clonotype is medium-sized (0.01 to 0.1%). The J gene is TRBJ1-4, the V gene TRBV19; 8 nucleotides align to TRBD1. V gave up 3 bases and J gave up 8 bases; unmatched junction bases: 5. The CDR3 sequence is 14 residues long. Germline V gene sequence: CDR1 LNHDA, CDR2 SQIVND (reference sequence). CDR3 sequence (DNA): TGTGCCAGTAGTATTGGGACAGGTCGCGAAAAACTGTTTTTT. Translated: CASSIGTGREKLFF.

This clonotype is medium-sized within its sample. The rearrangement links TRBV19 to TRBJ2-7, with D perhaps TRBD2 (6 bases). Trimming removed 6 bases at V and 6 bases at J, with 12 bases between. Germline V CDR1 and CDR2: LNHDA, SQIVND (reference sequence). The CDR3 runs 12 residues. The CDR3 reads CASSPRGGEQYF. The DNA of the CDR3 is TGTGCCAGTAGCCCTAGGGGAGGCGAGCAGTACTTC.

This clonotype ranks as medium-sized. The CDR3 sequence: CASSRPGPSTEAFF. The CDR3 nucleotides are TGTGCCAGCAGCAGGCCGGGACCCAGCACTGAAGCTTTCTTT. The chain carries TRBV13 and TRBJ1-1; TRBD1 is a possible D gene (5 bases). Trimming removed 5 bases from V and 4 bases from J, with 14 bases in between. This CDR3 spans 14 amino acids. The germline V gene has CDR1 PRHDT and CDR2 FYEKMQ (reference sequence).

V gene TRBV6-5 combines with J gene TRBJ2-2, with D possibly TRBD2 on 7 matching bases. The CDR3 runs to 16 residues. Germline lookup yields CDR1 MNHEY and CDR2 SVGAGI. V lost 8 bases, J lost 1 base, and 17 bases lay in between. For the CDR3, the DNA is TGTGCCAGCTCCCTAGGGGGGGGCTGGAACACCGGGGAGCTGTTTTTT. Protein sequence: CASSLGGGWNTGELFF.

This chain joins TRBV15 and TRBJ1-2, with D unresolved. The CDR3 is 16 residues long. Germline V lookup: CDR1 LNHNV, CDR2 YYDKDF (reference sequence). The CDR3 DNA sequence: TGTGAAACCAGCAGAGATAGATTGGGCAGAAACTATGGCTACACCTTC. This encodes CETSRDRLGRNYGYTF. The variable domain in full, with the rest retrieved from reference TRBV15 and TRBJ1-2, is DAMVIQNPRYQVTQFGKPVTLSCSQTLNHNVMYWYQQKSSQAPKLLFHYYDKDFNNEADTPDNFQSRRPNTSFCFLDIRSPGLGDTAMYLCETSRDRLGRNYGYTFGSGTRLTVV.

The table lists this clonotype with a few counts. The chain couples TRBV30 to TRBJ1-6; D is possibly TRBD1 (6 bases). V gave up 3 bases and J gave up 0 bases, with 18 bases separating them. From germline, CDR1 is GTSNPN and CDR2 SVGIG (reference sequence). There are 18 residues in the CDR3. CDR3 region: CAWSHSRDKSSYNSPLHF. In DNA, the CDR3 is TGTGCCTGGAGCCACTCCCGGGACAAGAGCTCCTATAATTCACCCCTCCACTTT.

With respect to this clonotype: This may come from a read error, since a much larger clone is one base off. CDR3 sequence reads: CASCPGAGMTQYF. DNA for the CDR3: TGTGCCAGCTGCCCCGGGGCCGGAATGACCCAGTACTTC. The chain has TRBV27 and TRBJ2-5; perhaps D is TRBD1 or TRBD2 (5 bases each). In germline, CDR1 is MNHEY, CDR2 SMNVEV (reference sequence). Trimming removed 8 bases from V and 7 bases from J, with 17 bases in between. The length of the CDR3 is 13 residues.

This clonotype is labeled as medium-sized. The genes are TRBV19 and TRBJ1-3; D is ambiguous. Trimming shortened V by 0 bases and J by 0 bases, and 9 bases separated the two germline ends. This CDR3 contains 16 residues. Germline CDR1 reads LNHDA; CDR2 reads SQIVND (reference sequence). The CDR3 sequence: CASSIDVGNSGNTIYF. The CDR3 coding sequence is TGTGCCAGTAGTATAGACGTAGGGAACTCTGGAAACACCATATATTTT.

This clonotype is deemed medium-sized. This chain connects TRBV18 to TRBJ2-2; TRBD1 matches 9 bases. Germline V CDR1 and CDR2: KGHSH, LQKENI. CDR3 length equals 14 residues. Trimming cost V 6 bases and J 7 bases; bases outside gene matches: 6. The CDR3 DNA reads TGTGCCAGCTCCCTGGGACAGGGAGACGGGGAGCTGTTTTTT. It yields the protein CASSLGQGDGELFF.

Remarks on this clonotype: The junction departs from the called germline gene at one end, perhaps through a read error. DNA of the CDR3: TGCGCCAGCAGCTTGGTTGGCTACGAAGAGACCCAGTACTTC. As protein: CASSLVGYEETQYF. The rearrangement links TRBV5-6 to TRBJ2-5; the D is unclear. The CDR3 consists of 14 residues. CDR1 SGHDT and CDR2 YYEEEE come from the germline V gene. Variable domain in full (rest from reference TRBV5-6 and TRBJ2-5): DAGVTQSPTHLIKTRGQQVTLRCSPKSGHDTVSWYQQALGQGPQFIFQYYEEEERQRGNFPDRFSGHQFPNYSSELNVNALLLGDSALYLCASSLVGYEETQYFGPGTRLLVL.

This clonotype rates as medium-sized. V and J are TRBV6-5 and TRBJ2-2, with 9 bases aligning to TRBD1. The germline gives CDR1 MNHEY, CDR2 SVGAGI. This CDR3 has 14 residues. V lost 10 bases, J lost 3 bases, and 6 bases stayed unmatched. Written as DNA, the CDR3 is TGTGCCACCAGGGGACAGGGATACACCGGGGAGCTGTTTTTT. Translated, it gives CATRGQGYTGELFF.

V is TRBV6-2 or TRBV6-3 and J is TRBJ1-4; 10 bases agree with TRBD1. The germline V gene encodes CDR1 MNHEY and CDR2 SVGEGT. The CDR3 covers 15 residues. J was trimmed by 3 bases and V by 8 bases; bases with no gene match: 6. The CDR3 nucleotides are TGTGCCAGCGAAAGACAGGGGGCCTCTAATGAAAAACTGTTTTTT. Amino acid sequence: CASERQGASNEKLFF.

This clonotype is medium-sized by share. This chain connects TRBV11-1 to TRBJ2-1, with TRBD1 matching over 11 bases. Trimming at V came to 4 bases and at J to 5 bases, leaving 7 bases not matched to a gene. The CDR3 has 16 amino acids. CDR1 SGHAT and CDR2 FQDESV come from the germline V gene (reference sequence). The CDR3 region has the DNA TGTGCCAGCAGCTCCCTGGACAGGGGGCGAAACAATGAGCAGTTCTTC. It specifies CASSSLDRGRNNEQFF.

This clonotype is deemed medium-sized. The V gene is TRBV30, the J gene TRBJ2-2; 10 bases agree with TRBD2. Germline V gene sequence: CDR1 GTSNPN, CDR2 SVGIG (reference sequence). The CDR3 runs to 14 residues. Losses at the gene ends were 3 bases for V and 4 bases for J; bases not matched to a gene: 2. The CDR3 region is CAWSVAGGTGELFF. The CDR3 region has the DNA TGTGCCTGGAGCGTAGCGGGAGGCACCGGGGAGCTGTTTTTT.

The V and J genes are TRBV6-5 and TRBJ1-2; TRBD1 matches 9 bases. CDR1 MNHEY and CDR2 SVGAGI come from the germline V gene. This CDR3 spans 15 amino acids. The V and J ends lost 4 bases and 8 bases, in that order; junction bases with no gene match: 11. CDR3 residues: CASSFTGGAGLGYTF. The CDR3 DNA sequence: TGTGCCAGCAGTTTCACAGGGGGCGCGGGTTTGGGCTACACCTTC.

About this clonotype itself: This is likely a read error, given that the CDR3 carries no conserved phenylalanine or tryptophan at its end. Because the CDR3's place on the DNA is in doubt, the DNA is left out and the CDR3 is given as listed by TCRdb. The J gene is TRBJ2-3, the V gene TRBV24-1. From germline, CDR1 is KGHDR and CDR2 SFDVKD. The CDR3 is 17 residues long, ends included. CDR3 sequence: CATSDFRAGDGTDTQEL.

The chain links TRBV6-6 to TRBJ1-1, with a tentative D call TRBD1 (5 bases). CDR1 and CDR2 from the germline V gene are MNHNY and SVGAGI (reference sequence). The length of the CDR3 is 12 residues. With 8 bases removed from V and 11 bases from J, the gap between germline ends came to 18 bases. The CDR3 DNA is TGTGCCAGCTCGGGCAGCCAGGGCGGCGCTTTCTTT. Translating it yields CASSGSQGGAFF.

The chain recombines TRBV6-6 with TRBJ1-4, with D tentatively TRBD1 (6 bases). CDR1 is MNHNY and CDR2 is SVGAGI in the germline V gene (reference sequence). The CDR3 runs to 12 residues. The V end lost 9 bases, the J end lost 5 bases, and 10 bases lay between the germline ends. The chain's CDR3 is CASGQHNEKLFF. The CDR3 DNA sequence: TGTGCCAGTGGACAGCACAATGAAAAACTGTTTTTT.

V gene TRBV5-6 combines with J gene TRBJ1-2, with TRBD1 matching 9 bases. The CDR3 has 14 amino acids. The germline V gene has CDR1 SGHDT and CDR2 YYEEEE. The junction had 7 bases not matched to a gene; V was cut back by 5 bases and J by 5 bases. The CDR3 DNA follows: TGTGCCAGCAGTCCTGGGACAGGGTTTTATGGCTACACCTTC. It translates to CASSPGTGFYGYTF.

The chain recombines TRBV18 with TRBJ1-2; TRBD1 is a possible D gene (5 bases). The CDR3 covers 16 residues. CDR1 and CDR2 from the germline V gene are KGHSH and LQKENI. The V end was cut by 4 bases, the J end by 3 bases, with 18 bases between. The CDR3 sequence is CASSLNPSGTDYGYTF. Written as DNA, the CDR3 is TGTGCCAGCTCACTTAACCCGTCCGGGACGGACTATGGCTACACCTTC.

This clonotype was observed a few times. This chain joins TRBV5-1 and TRBJ2-3; D is possibly TRBD1 or TRBD2 (6 bases each). This CDR3 region has 16 residues. CDR1 SGHRS and CDR2 YFSETQ come from the germline V gene. Trimming left V 5 bases short and J 3 bases short, with 19 bases between. For the CDR3, the DNA is TGCGCCAGCAGTGAGATGAGTAGGGGGGCTACAGATACGCAGTATTTT. Translation: CASSEMSRGATDTQYF.